One T cell receptor beta chain is described in this entry. Losses at the gene ends were 4 bases for V and 4 bases for J; bases not matched to a gene: 9. Germline values: CDR1 MNHEY, CDR2 SVGAGI. This CDR3 is built from 15 residues. This entry is derived from a study of blood T cell repertoires in COVID-19. Clones were read by immunoSEQ multiplex PCR, and TCRdb kept only the in-frame ones, dropping some. Altogether some 380,000 clones are present, 88% being singletons, with the ten largest covering roughly 2%. J is TRBJ1-1 and V is TRBV6-5; 7 nucleotides align to TRBD1. Sequences were obtained from PBMCs or T cells enriched from blood (not recorded which). The clonotype originates from a woman aged 40-49 years with acute COVID-19. The CDR3 DNA is TGTGCCAGCAGTTCCCCCCGACAGGGTGTCACTGAAGCTTTCTTT. This codes for CASSSPRQGVTEAFF.